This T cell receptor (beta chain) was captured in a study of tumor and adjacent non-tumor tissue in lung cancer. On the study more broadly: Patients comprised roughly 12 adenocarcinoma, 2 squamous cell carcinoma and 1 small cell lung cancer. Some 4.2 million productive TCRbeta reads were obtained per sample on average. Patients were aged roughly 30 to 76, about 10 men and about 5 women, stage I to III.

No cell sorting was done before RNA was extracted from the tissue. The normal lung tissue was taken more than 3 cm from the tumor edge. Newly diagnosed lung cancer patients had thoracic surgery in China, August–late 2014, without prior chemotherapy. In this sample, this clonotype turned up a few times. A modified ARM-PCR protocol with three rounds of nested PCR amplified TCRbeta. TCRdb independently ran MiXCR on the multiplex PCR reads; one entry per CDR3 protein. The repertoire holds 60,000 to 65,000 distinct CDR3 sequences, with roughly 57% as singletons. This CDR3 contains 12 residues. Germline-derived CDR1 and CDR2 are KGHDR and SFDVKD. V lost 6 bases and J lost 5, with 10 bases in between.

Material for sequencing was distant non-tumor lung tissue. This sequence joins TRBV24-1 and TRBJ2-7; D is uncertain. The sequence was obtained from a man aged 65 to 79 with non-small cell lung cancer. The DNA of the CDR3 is TGTGCCACCAGTAGGGTGAAAAACGAGCAGTACTTC. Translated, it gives CATSRVKNEQYF.